What follows are 18 T cell receptor beta chains derived from one specimen sequenced in a study of shared clonotypes between healthy human individuals. Here immunoSEQ multiplex PCR was the method, and the copy in TCRdb shows in-frame clones only, minus some. The sample has more than 900,000 clones, around 78% seen once. The specimen was memory CD4+ T cells from PBMCs. Subset described: CD45RA-negative fraction. The receptors come from a man in his late teens or twenties in good health. Some clones in this sample may be carry-over from other donors' samples.

Many counts were recorded for this clone. The V call is TRBV10-3, the J call TRBJ2-2, with D possibly matching TRBD1 (6 bases). With 7 bases removed from V and 7 bases from J, the gap between germline ends came to 13 bases. This CDR3 has 13 residues. Germline-derived CDR1 and CDR2 are ENHRY and SYGVKD. As DNA, the CDR3 is TGTGCCATCACCGGGCTACAGGGCGGGGAGCTGTTTTTT. Residues: CAITGLQGGELFF.

The gene calls are TRBV29-1 and TRBJ2-1, with 10 bases matching TRBD1. Germline CDR1 reads SQVTM; CDR2 reads ANQGSEA. With 3 bases clipped from V and 7 bases from J, the junction kept 18 bases outside the gene matches. There are 18 residues in the CDR3. This CDR3 reads CSVDGLRRGQGVRNEQFF. The CDR3 DNA reads TGCAGCGTTGACGGCCTCCGGCGCGGACAGGGGGTGAGGAATGAGCAGTTCTTC.

The genes are TRBV28 and TRBJ1-5, with D tentatively TRBD1 (5 bases). Trimming took off 6 bases at V and 7 bases at J, with 16 bases between the two ends. CDR1 and CDR2 (germline): MDHEN, SYDVKM. The CDR3 covers 14 residues. In nucleotides, the CDR3 is TGTGCCAGCAGACTCTCAGGGCGGGGGCAGCCCCAGCATTTT. Its translation: CASRLSGRGQPQHF.

The chain joins TRBV19 to TRBJ1-5; D is possibly TRBD1 (6 bases). V was trimmed by 5 bases and J by 2 bases, leaving 22 bases between them. The germline V gene encodes CDR1 LNHDA and CDR2 SQIVND (reference sequence). CDR3 length equals 18 residues. CDR3 bases: TGTGCCAGTAGTCGGTGGAACAGGGAGGGGGTAGGCAATCAGCCCCAGCATTTT. This sequence encodes CASSRWNREGVGNQPQHF.

V gene TRBV12-5 combines with J gene TRBJ2-2; D remains unclear. CDR1 LGHNT and CDR2 FRNRAP come from the germline V gene. The CDR3 is 14 residues long. V dropped 2 bases and J dropped 2 bases, with 6 bases sitting between them. CDR3 residues: CASGLMGNTGELFF. The DNA for the CDR3 is TGTGCTAGTGGTTTGATGGGAAACACCGGGGAGCTGTTTTTT.

V is TRBV9 and J is TRBJ1-1; 7 bases are shared with TRBD1. The V and J ends lost 7 bases and 4 bases, in that order; junction bases with no gene match: 7. Per germline, CDR1 SGDLS and CDR2 YYNGEE. This CDR3 is built from 13 residues. CDR3 protein: CASGRQGGTEAFF. The CDR3 coding sequence is TGTGCCAGCGGAAGACAGGGTGGCACTGAAGCTTTCTTT. The variable domain in full, completed from reference TRBV9 and TRBJ1-1, reads DSGVTQTPKHLITATGQRVTLRCSPRSGDLSVYWYQQSLDQGLQFLIQYYNGEERAKGNILERFSAQQFPDLHSELNLSSLELGDSALYFCASGRQGGTEAFFGQGTRLTVV.

This clone was found many times. The chain couples TRBV15 to TRBJ2-7; 9 bases align to TRBD2. V lost 1 base, J lost 3 bases, and 10 bases stayed unmatched. The CDR3 has 17 residues. Germline V lookup: CDR1 LNHNV, CDR2 YYDKDF (reference sequence). CDR3 nucleotide sequence: TGTGCCACCAGCAGAGGGGGTAGCGGGAGTCGTTACTACGAGCAGTACTTC. It encodes CATSRGGSGSRYYEQYF.

The chain joins TRBV6-5 to TRBJ2-7; D is possibly TRBD2 (5 bases). Per the germline V gene, CDR1 is MNHEY and CDR2 is SVGAGI. The V end was cut by 0 bases, the J end by 2 bases, with 8 bases between. The CDR3 totals 14 residues. The CDR3 reads CASSYSRVTYEQYF. The CDR3 DNA is TGTGCCAGCAGTTACTCGCGGGTTACCTACGAGCAGTACTTC.

This sequence joins TRBV11-3 and TRBJ2-2; 7 bases fit TRBD1. Germline V gives CDR1 SGHNT, CDR2 YENEEA. J was trimmed by 0 bases and V by 5 bases; bases with no gene match: 6. This CDR3 has 16 amino acids. As DNA, the CDR3 is TGTGCCAGCAGCCGGGACAGCCGTTCGAACACCGGGGAGCTGTTTTTT. The encoded protein is CASSRDSRSNTGELFF.

This rearrangement joins TRBV5-1 to TRBJ2-5; no definite D call. This CDR3 has 13 residues. The ends were cut back, 3 bases at V and 0 bases at J, with 6 bases in the middle. Germline V gene lookup returns CDR1 SGHRS and CDR2 YFSETQ. CDR3 in DNA: TGCGCCAGCAGCTCGAACTACCAAGAGACCCAGTACTTC. Protein: CASSSNYQETQYF.

The chain has TRBV30 and TRBJ1-5; D gene unclear. V was clipped by 0 bases and J by 6 bases, with 12 bases between them. The germline gives CDR1 GTSNPN, CDR2 SVGIG (reference sequence). This CDR3 has 14 amino acids. The CDR3 loop reads CAWSVGGLSQPQHF. CDR3 in DNA: TGTGCCTGGAGTGTAGGAGGTTTGAGTCAGCCCCAGCATTTT.

The chain combines TRBV5-1 with TRBJ2-7; 7 positions agree with TRBD2. CDR3 length: 15 amino acids. Losses at the gene ends were 0 bases for V and 2 bases for J; bases not matched to a gene: 5. CDR1 SGHRS and CDR2 YFSETQ come from the germline V gene. CDR3 in amino acids: CASSLVGGGAYEQYF. The CDR3 nucleotides read TGCGCCAGCAGCTTGGTTGGCGGGGGAGCCTACGAGCAGTACTTC.

Regarding this clone: Other DNA variants within this sample encode the same CDR3. The chain has TRBV6-1 and TRBJ2-1, with TRBD2 identical over 9 bases. Germline V CDR1 and CDR2: MNHNS, SASEGT. The CDR3 is made up of 17 amino acids. With V trimmed by 2 bases and J by 4 bases, 9 bases remained unmatched. In DNA form, the CDR3 reads TGTGCCAGCAGTGAAAGGGGGGGCGCGGGAGGGTACAATGAGCAGTTCTTC. It is translated as CASSERGGAGGYNEQFF.

This clone was observed once. In DNA form, the CDR3 reads TGCGCCAGCAGCTTGGTAGGGCGGGAGGACGGTGAGCAGTTCTTC. It is translated as CASSLVGREDGEQFF. The J gene is TRBJ2-1, the V gene TRBV5-1; the match to TRBD2 covers 8 bases. V was clipped by 0 bases and J by 9 bases; unmatched bases: 8. This CDR3 has 15 residues. The germline gives CDR1 SGHRS, CDR2 YFSETQ.

This clone appeared a single time. The chain couples TRBV11-2 to TRBJ1-3; D is unresolved. Germline V CDR1 and CDR2: SGHAT, FQNNGV. V was pared by 4 bases and J by 3 bases, with 7 bases between. The CDR3 is 13 residues long. The CDR3 DNA reads as TGTGCCAGCAGCTCCAGCTATGGAAACACCATATATTTT. This translates into CASSSSYGNTIYF.

The rearrangement links TRBV30 to TRBJ2-3; 7 bases map to TRBD1. This CDR3 comprises 15 residues. Looked up from germline, CDR1 is GTSNPN and CDR2 is SVGIG (reference sequence). Trimming removed 1 base from V and 2 bases from J; junction bases left unmatched: 6. The CDR3 is CAWSASTGFTDTQYF. DNA of the CDR3: TGTGCCTGGAGTGCGTCGACAGGGTTCACAGATACGCAGTATTTT.

J is TRBJ2-7 and V is TRBV6-1, with D tentatively TRBD2 (6 bases). CDR3 length: 13 amino acids. Germline V gene data show CDR1 as MNHNS and CDR2 as SASEGT. Trimming removed 2 bases at V and 5 bases at J, with 10 bases between. The CDR3 loop reads CASSERGGNEQYF. DNA of the CDR3: TGTGCCAGCAGTGAAAGGGGAGGTAACGAGCAGTACTTC.

This clone was detected only a few times. This chain uses TRBV7-9 with TRBJ1-1; TRBD1 is a possible D gene (5 bases). Trimming took 8 bases from V and 3 from J, leaving 13 bases between them. The CDR3 has 13 residues. CDR1 and CDR2 from the germline V gene are SEHNR and FQNEAQ (reference sequence). DNA of the CDR3: TGTGCCAGCGGGGACCTAGGGGACACTGAAGCTTTCTTT. This codes for CASGDLGDTEAFF.